This T cell receptor beta chain is from a study of blood T cells in healthy people across ages. This CDR3 spans 17 amino acids. Germline V gene lookup returns CDR1 LNHNV and CDR2 YYDKDF (reference sequence). J lost 6 bases, V lost 1 base, and 11 bases had no gene match. Study-wide results and caveats: No conclusive comparison of naive versus antigen-experienced cells was possible with unsorted PBMCs.

Through a sample-barcoded 5' primer and a J-beta primer mix, a second PCR was run for roughly 6 to 12 cycles. MiXCR, applied by TCRdb to the 5' RACE reads, yields one record per CDR3 protein. This repertoire shows more than 500,000 distinct CDR3 sequences, 27% found once; its top ten account for about 18%. This clonotype came up a few times. Its antigen is not identified. Material: blood. V and J are TRBV15 and TRBJ2-1; 8 positions agree with TRBD2. The TCR was taken from a woman in her 70s in good health. The CDR3 DNA reads TGTGCCACCAGCAGAGCCGCCCACAGCGGGGGCTTCAATGAGCAGTTCTTC. Encoded protein: CATSRAAHSGGFNEQFF.